These 25 T cell receptor beta chains came from one sample sequenced in a study of cytomegalovirus exposure and HLA in healthy donors. Primers included in the PCR were 60 Vbeta and 13 Jbeta primers. Produced via immunoSEQ multiplex PCR; TCRdb's table is partial and in-frame only. Of some 210,000 clones listed, 87% were seen once; the top ten hold about 1.2%. Sequenced input: PBMCs. The receptors stem from a man aged 25-45 years in good health and CMV-seronegative.

The chain has TRBV6-4 and TRBJ2-1; possibly TRBD1 for D (8 bases). Looked up from germline, CDR1 is MRHNA and CDR2 is SNTAGT. The CDR3 runs 15 residues. Trimming removed 3 bases at V and 8 bases at J, with 17 bases between. The CDR3 spells CASSEREGQDDEQFF. DNA for the CDR3: TGTGCCAGCAGTGAAAGGGAGGGACAGGATGATGAGCAGTTCTTC.

V gene TRBV6-6 combines with J gene TRBJ2-5; 7 nucleotides align to TRBD1. This CDR3 is built from 15 residues. V shed 2 bases and J 2 bases; nucleotides not matched to a gene: 5. The germline CDR1 and CDR2 sequences are MNHNY and SVGAGI (reference sequence). The CDR3 nucleotides are TGTGCCAGCAGTTACCCGGGACAGCTACAAGAGACCCAGTACTTC. This translates into CASSYPGQLQETQYF.

The genes are TRBV11-2 and TRBJ2-1, with D perhaps TRBD1 (6 bases). The CDR3 is 12 residues long. V lost 5 bases and J lost 7, with 9 bases in between. The germline gives CDR1 SGHAT, CDR2 FQNNGV. CDR3 sequence (DNA): TGTGCCAGCAGCCACAGGGTTAATGAGCAGTTCTTC. It yields the protein CASSHRVNEQFF.

This sequence joins TRBV6-6 and TRBJ2-4, with D possibly being TRBD1 (6 bases). Germline-derived CDR1 and CDR2 are MNHNY and SVGAGI (reference sequence). The CDR3 sequence is 15 residues long. The V and J ends lost 4 bases and 0 bases respectively, with 10 bases between them. CDR3 coding DNA: TGTGCCAGCAGTTTACGGACAGTAGCCAAAAACATTCAGTACTTC. Amino acid sequence: CASSLRTVAKNIQYF.

The rearrangement uses TRBV7-9 and TRBJ2-7, with TRBD1 matching 7 bases. After removal of 4 bases from V and 4 bases from J, the junction contained 10 bases not matched to a gene. From germline, CDR1 is SEHNR and CDR2 FQNEAQ (reference sequence). The CDR3 is 15 amino acids. CDR3 region: CASSSPTGWPYEQYF. The CDR3 DNA is TGTGCCAGCAGCTCCCCGACAGGGTGGCCGTACGAGCAGTACTTC. Using reference TRBV7-9 and TRBJ2-7 for the parts outside the CDR3, the full variable domain is DTGVSQNPRHKITKRGQNVTFRCDPISEHNRLYWYRQTLGQGPEFLTYFQNEAQLEKSRLLSDRFSAERPKGSFSTLEIQRTEQGDSAMYLCASSSPTGWPYEQYFGPGTRLTVT.

This clone was picked up a small number of times. V usage is TRBV6-6 and J usage is TRBJ2-1, with TRBD1 matching over 12 bases. Trimming cost V 5 bases and J 9 bases; bases outside gene matches: 11. This CDR3 is 16 amino acids long. Germline lookup yields CDR1 MNHNY and CDR2 SVGAGI (reference sequence). Here the CDR3 DNA reads TGTGCCAGCAGTACCCTCCGGGACAGGGGGCTCGGTGAGCAGTTCTTC. Translated: CASSTLRDRGLGEQFF.

In its sample, this clone was seen once. V is TRBV30 and J is TRBJ2-3, with a weak D call TRBD2 (5 bases). CDR1 is GTSNPN and CDR2 is SVGIG in the germline V gene (reference sequence). Trimming left V 3 bases short and J 1 base short, with 11 bases between. This CDR3 comprises 14 residues. The CDR3 nucleotides are TGTGCCTGGAGCGGGAATTTAGGCACAGATACGCAGTATTTT. This encodes CAWSGNLGTDTQYF.

The gene calls are TRBV6-5 and TRBJ1-2; unclear D gene. V was cut by 6 bases and J by 5 bases, with 10 bases left in between. The germline CDR1 and CDR2 sequences are MNHEY and SVGAGI. The CDR3 is made up of 12 amino acids. DNA of the CDR3: TGTGCCAGCAGCCCTGACTCGTATGGCTACACCTTC. This encodes CASSPDSYGYTF.

The count of this clone is one. V is TRBV2 and J is TRBJ2-5; 10 nucleotides align to TRBD1. The V segment lost 9 bases and the J segment 2 bases; nucleotides outside the gene matches: 6. This CDR3 is 14 amino acids long. Germline loops: CDR1 SNHLY, CDR2 FYNNEI. The CDR3 coding sequence is TGTGCCAGTCGACAGGGGGCGCGGCAAGAGACCCAGTACTTC. Its protein product is CASRQGARQETQYF.

Only a few counts were recorded for this clone. The chain combines TRBV5-4 with TRBJ2-7; D remains ambiguous. CDR3 length: 15 residues. Germline-derived CDR1 and CDR2 are SGHNT and YYREEE (reference sequence). The V gene lost 4 bases and the J gene lost 0 bases, with 14 bases spanning the gap. CDR3 in amino acids: CASSATPPGSYEQYF. The CDR3 bases are TGTGCCAGCAGCGCCACCCCCCCCGGCTCCTACGAGCAGTACTTC.

The chain recombines TRBV7-9 with TRBJ2-7; possibly TRBD1 for D (5 bases). The CDR3 has 15 amino acids. Germline V gives CDR1 SEHNR, CDR2 FQNEAQ (reference sequence). Deletions cut 1 base from V and 1 base from J, with 11 bases between. CDR3 sequence (DNA): TGTGCCAGCAGCTTAGGCTCCAGGGCATCCTACGAGCAGTACTTC. Translated: CASSLGSRASYEQYF.

The chain employs TRBV11-3 and TRBJ2-1; perhaps TRBD2 as D (6 bases). The CDR3 runs to 14 residues. The germline gives CDR1 SGHNT, CDR2 YENEEA. Trimming stripped 0 bases from V and 9 bases from J, with 12 bases between. CDR3 coding DNA: TGTGCCAGCAGCTTAGAACCGGACTATGGTGAGCAGTTCTTC. It is translated as CASSLEPDYGEQFF.

The genes are TRBV29-1 and TRBJ2-5; tentatively, D is TRBD2 (6 bases). Germline V gene sequence: CDR1 SQVTM, CDR2 ANQGSEA. V shed 0 bases and J shed 5 bases, with 13 bases lying between them. The CDR3 sequence is 14 residues long. CDR3 region: CSVEDRGGVETQYF. The CDR3 DNA follows: TGCAGCGTTGAAGATCGCGGAGGGGTGGAGACCCAGTACTTC.

The V call is TRBV5-6, the J call TRBJ2-2; possible D gene TRBD1, 6 bases. This CDR3 is 15 amino acids long. CDR1 and CDR2 from the germline V gene are SGHDT and YYEEEE. V lost 5 bases to trimming and J lost 3 bases, with 14 bases between them. CDR3 DNA: TGTGCCAGCAGAGTGGGGGCAGTCTACACCGGGGAGCTGTTTTTT. This gives the protein CASRVGAVYTGELFF.

V is TRBV9 and J is TRBJ2-2; 12 bases agree with TRBD2. CDR1 and CDR2 (germline): SGDLS, YYNGEE. V lost 4 bases to trimming and J lost 6 bases; unmatched junction nucleotides: 4. The CDR3 covers 15 residues. CDR3 in DNA: TGTGCCAGCAGCCTCCTAGCGGGAGGGCCCGGGGAGCTGTTTTTT. Its translation: CASSLLAGGPGELFF.

This clone was found once. The rearrangement joins TRBV25-1 to TRBJ2-2; 9 bases are a match to TRBD1. This CDR3 spans 15 amino acids. Trimming took 3 bases from V and 6 from J; bases not matched to a gene: 5. CDR1 MGHDK and CDR2 SYGVNS come from the germline V gene. CDR3 in DNA: TGTGCCAGCAGTGACGCCGGGACAGGGCCCGGGGAGCTGTTTTTT. Protein sequence: CASSDAGTGPGELFF.

The chain has TRBV5-1 and TRBJ2-7; perhaps TRBD2 as D (6 bases). This CDR3 region has 13 residues. V was pared by 2 bases and J by 3 bases, with 9 bases between. Germline assignment: CDR1 SGHRS and CDR2 YFSETQ. The CDR3 DNA reads TGCGCCAGCAGCTTACGGGAGTTCTACGAGCAGTACTTC. Translated, it gives CASSLREFYEQYF.

The J gene is TRBJ1-3, the V gene TRBV14; D not resolved. From germline, CDR1 is SGHDN and CDR2 FVKESK. The CDR3 extends over 14 amino acids. V lost 3 bases and J lost 0, with 6 bases in between. CDR3 protein: CASSHSLSGNTIYF. The CDR3 region has the DNA TGTGCCAGCAGCCATAGCCTCTCTGGAAACACCATATATTTT.

The chain carries TRBV5-5 and TRBJ1-2; no clear D. Germline-derived CDR1 and CDR2 are SGHKS and YYEKEE (reference sequence). V dropped 4 bases and J dropped 3 bases, with 4 bases sitting between them. The CDR3 is 11 amino acids. The CDR3 is CASSLDYGYTF. CDR3 nucleotide sequence: TGTGCCAGCAGCCTTGACTATGGCTACACCTTC.

V and J are TRBV2 and TRBJ2-3; TRBD1 matches 7 bases. CDR1 SNHLY and CDR2 FYNNEI come from the germline V gene. The V and J ends lost 3 bases and 1 base, in that order; junction bases with no gene match: 4. The CDR3 sequence is 15 residues long. The CDR3 protein is CASSDRGPGTDTQYF. CDR3 DNA: TGTGCCAGCAGTGATAGGGGGCCTGGCACAGATACGCAGTATTTT.

Written as DNA, the CDR3 is TGTGCCAGCAGTCCCCGACAGGGCTACGAGCAGTACTTC. Protein: CASSPRQGYEQYF. This chain joins TRBV28 and TRBJ2-7; TRBD1 matches at 7 bases. The germline V gene has CDR1 MDHEN and CDR2 SYDVKM. Trimming at V came to 5 bases and at J to 3 bases, leaving 4 bases not matched to a gene. This CDR3 spans 13 amino acids.

This chain joins TRBV23-1 and TRBJ2-7; 9 positions match TRBD1. TRBV23-1 is an ORF; its function is uncertain. The CDR3 totals 16 residues. The V segment lost 0 bases and the J segment 5 bases; nucleotides outside the gene matches: 8. CDR3 protein: CASSQSRGTGFHEQYF. The CDR3 DNA follows: TGCGCCAGCAGTCAATCGAGAGGGACAGGGTTCCACGAGCAGTACTTC.

V gene TRBV4-2 combines with J gene TRBJ2-5; 9 nucleotides align to TRBD2. The DNA end is a closer match to TRBJ2-7, so the J assignment may be wrong. The V gene's germline CDR1 is LGHNA and CDR2 YNFKEQ. CDR3 length: 16 amino acids. CDR3 in DNA: TGTGCCAGCAGCCACAGAGGGCTAGCGGGATTCTACGAGCAGTACTTC. Translation: CASSHRGLAGFYEQYF.

The rearrangement links TRBV15 to TRBJ2-2; D possibly corresponds to TRBD2 (6 bases). With 8 bases removed from V and 7 bases from J, the gap between germline ends came to 17 bases. Germline CDR1 LNHNV, CDR2 YYDKDF (reference sequence). This CDR3 region has 14 residues. For the CDR3, the DNA is TGTGCCACCGGTGGCGGGGCCTTGGTCGGGGAGCTGTTTTTT. Its protein is CATGGGALVGELFF.

The rearrangement uses TRBV2 and TRBJ2-7; D not certain. The V end lost 7 bases, the J end lost 2 bases, and 12 bases lay between the germline ends. The CDR3 runs to 13 residues. Germline lookup yields CDR1 SNHLY and CDR2 FYNNEI. The CDR3 region has the DNA TGTGCCAGCAAGGTCGACACACCCTACGAGCAGTACTTC. Translation gives CASKVDTPYEQYF.